This is a list of T cell receptor beta chains from one sample in a study of circulating and synovial CD4+ cells in juvenile arthritis. Profiling relied on immunoSEQ multiplex PCR, and the TCRdb table lists in-frame clones only, not all of them. The repertoire holds 30,000 to 40,000 clones, with 94% as singletons. Sequences were obtained from CD4+ T cells from blood. The source of these receptors is a human donor with juvenile idiopathic arthritis. Each CDR3 is given with its conserved first and last residue. Each record gives: V gene, J gene, CDR3 protein.

TRBV7-9	TRBJ2-7	CASKGDRENEQYF
TRBV19	TRBJ1-1	CASNEGPGMNTEAFF
TRBV4-3	TRBJ2-5	CASSPIVGGTQYF
TRBV6-5	TRBJ1-1	CASSPPGTGGGEAFF
TRBV5-6	TRBJ1-6	CASSFSGTVYSPLHF
TRBV7-9	TRBJ1-6	CASRGGFEASYNSPLHF
TRBV6-6	TRBJ1-2	CASSDSSPGLGGYTF
TRBV7-8	TRBJ2-5	CASSTPPGASGGARPVETQYF
TRBV7-9	TRBJ1-4	CASSSHRDRGLANEKLFF
TRBV6-5	TRBJ2-2	CASTAGGATGELFF
TRBV4-1	TRBJ1-4	CASSQDGTTGGASEKLFF
TRBV7-2	TRBJ1-2	CASSPQGAGYGYTF
TRBV4-1	TRBJ1-1	CASSQGHPLNTEAFF
TRBV7-6	TRBJ2-7	CASSLGQGLTYEQYF
TRBV7-2	TRBJ2-3	CASSLQGGTDTQYF
TRBV6-1	TRBJ1-2	CASSSEGASGYTF
TRBV5-1	TRBJ1-6	CASSYSPVGQGLDSPLHF
TRBV5-1	TRBJ2-5	CASSLRTGVGMTQETQYF
TRBV7-2	TRBJ2-7	CASSLSGGPAYEQYF
TRBV7-9	TRBJ1-3	CASTGVGNTIYF
TRBV5-1	TRBJ2-2	CASSSRLAWNTGELFF
TRBV27	TRBJ2-1	CASRKTPGLAHNEQFF
TRBV7-6	TRBJ2-3	CASSAGDTQYF
TRBV7-2	TRBJ1-1	CASRPDRAGATEAFF
TRBV7-2	TRBJ2-5	CASSSRVQETQYF
TRBV7-2	TRBJ2-7	CASSYGPGGEQYF
TRBV5-1	TRBJ1-6	CASSFSGTDYNSPLHF
TRBV14	TRBJ1-2	CASSPNGQASRGYTF
TRBV29-1	TRBJ1-6	CSVEDQEVNPYNSPLHF
TRBV19	TRBJ1-2	CASSMTWGVPGNGYTF
TRBV25-1	TRBJ2-2	CASSPGGNPNTGELFF
TRBV11-2	TRBJ2-7	CASRQLAGGNEQYF
TRBV7-9	TRBJ2-7	CASSFTGDEQYF
TRBV5-4	TRBJ2-4	CASSPRGGDLAKNIQYF
TRBV9	TRBJ2-1	CASSVMGGSYNEQFF
TRBV19	TRBJ1-2	CATQTGNYGYTF
TRBV10-3	TRBJ2-3	CAISPRTSGVGDTQYF
TRBV25-1	TRBJ1-5	CASSEETGNQPQHF
TRBV25-1	TRBJ2-1	CASSEPGTLADEQFF
TRBV2	TRBJ2-3	CASSVAGGPDTQYF
TRBV29-1	TRBJ2-3	CSGLQGGTTDTQYF
TRBV6-4	TRBJ2-3	CASSEGLAGGDTQYF
TRBV5-6	TRBJ1-2	CASSRGGSEYGYTF
TRBV6-1	TRBJ2-3	CASSVDHTADTQYF
TRBV23-1	TRBJ2-1	CASSQSYRGFYNEQFF
TRBV5-1	TRBJ2-5	CASSLGDSLKTQYF